The next 2 T cell receptor beta chains were all read from a single sample in a study of T cells after yellow fever vaccination. TCRdb processed the 5' RACE reads anew with MiXCR; each CDR3 protein has one entry. The sample records 320,000 or so distinct CDR3 sequences, 7% to 10% being singletons. This sample comprised PBMCs, obtained about 41 days after the first yellow fever vaccination. These receptors all stem from a man in his late teens or twenties who received the YFV17D yellow fever vaccine.

This clonotype was counted only a few times. The chain recombines TRBV7-9 with TRBJ1-1; 11 bases line up with TRBD1. The V and J ends lost 6 bases and 0 bases, in that order; junction bases with no gene match: 3. This CDR3 has 15 residues. From germline, CDR1 is SEHNR and CDR2 FQNEAQ (reference sequence). The CDR3 is CASRGQGGVNTEAFF. The CDR3 coding sequence is TGTGCCAGCAGGGGACAGGGGGGAGTGAACACTGAAGCTTTCTTT.

In this sample, this clonotype turned up a few times. V usage is TRBV25-1 and J usage is TRBJ1-1; D not certain. The CDR3 has 13 amino acids. Trimming pared 1 base from V and 5 bases from J, leaving 8 bases between. From germline, CDR1 is MGHDK and CDR2 SYGVNS. The DNA of the CDR3 is TGTGCCAGCAGTGAATGGTTAGGGACTGAAGCTTTCTTT. This encodes CASSEWLGTEAFF.